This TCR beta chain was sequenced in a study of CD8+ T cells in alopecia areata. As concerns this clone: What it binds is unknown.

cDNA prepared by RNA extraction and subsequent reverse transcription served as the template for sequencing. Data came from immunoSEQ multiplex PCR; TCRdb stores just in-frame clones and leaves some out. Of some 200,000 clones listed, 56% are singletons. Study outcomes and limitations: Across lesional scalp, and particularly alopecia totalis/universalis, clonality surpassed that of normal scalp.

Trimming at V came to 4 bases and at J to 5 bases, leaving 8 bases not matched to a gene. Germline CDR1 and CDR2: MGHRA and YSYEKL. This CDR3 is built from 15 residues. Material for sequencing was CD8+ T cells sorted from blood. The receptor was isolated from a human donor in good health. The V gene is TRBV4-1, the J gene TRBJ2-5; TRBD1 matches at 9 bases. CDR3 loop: CASSRIQGARETQYF. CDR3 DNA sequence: TGCGCCAGCAGCCGAATACAGGGGGCGCGGGAGACCCAGTACTTC.